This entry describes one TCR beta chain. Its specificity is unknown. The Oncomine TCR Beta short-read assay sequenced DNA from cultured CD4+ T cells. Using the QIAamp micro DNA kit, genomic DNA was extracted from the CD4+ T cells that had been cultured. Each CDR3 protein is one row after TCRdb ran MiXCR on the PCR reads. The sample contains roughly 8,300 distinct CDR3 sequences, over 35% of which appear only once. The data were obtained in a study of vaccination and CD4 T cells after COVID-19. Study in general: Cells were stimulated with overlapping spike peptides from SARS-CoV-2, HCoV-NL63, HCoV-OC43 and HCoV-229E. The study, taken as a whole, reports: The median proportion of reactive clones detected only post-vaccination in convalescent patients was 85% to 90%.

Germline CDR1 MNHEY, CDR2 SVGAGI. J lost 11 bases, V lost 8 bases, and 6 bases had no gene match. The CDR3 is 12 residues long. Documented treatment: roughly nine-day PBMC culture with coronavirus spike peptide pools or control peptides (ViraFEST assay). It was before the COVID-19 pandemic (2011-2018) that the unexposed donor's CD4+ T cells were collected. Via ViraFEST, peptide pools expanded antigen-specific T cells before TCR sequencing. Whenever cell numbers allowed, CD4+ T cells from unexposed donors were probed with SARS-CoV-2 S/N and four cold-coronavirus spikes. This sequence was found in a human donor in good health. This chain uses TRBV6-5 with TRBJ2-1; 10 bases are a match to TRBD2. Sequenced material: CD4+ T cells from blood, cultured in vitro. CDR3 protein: CASCFTSGKQFF. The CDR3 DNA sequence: TGTGCCAGCTGTTTCACTAGCGGGAAGCAGTTCTTC.